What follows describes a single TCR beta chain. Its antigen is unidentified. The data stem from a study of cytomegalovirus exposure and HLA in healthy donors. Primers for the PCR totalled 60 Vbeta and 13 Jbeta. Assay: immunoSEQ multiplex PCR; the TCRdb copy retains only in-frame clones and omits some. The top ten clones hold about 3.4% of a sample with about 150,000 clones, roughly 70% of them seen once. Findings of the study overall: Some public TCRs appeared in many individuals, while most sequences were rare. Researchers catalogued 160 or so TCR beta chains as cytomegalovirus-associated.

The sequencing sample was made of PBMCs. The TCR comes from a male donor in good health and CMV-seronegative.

The CDR3 bases are TGCGCCAGCAGCTTCGAGGGCGACGAGCAGTACTTC. Encoded protein: CASSFEGDEQYF. The chain recombines TRBV5-1 with TRBJ2-7; possibly TRBD2 for D (5 bases). Germline CDR1 is SGHRS and CDR2 is YFSETQ. The CDR3 has 12 amino acids. V lost 2 bases and J 5 bases, leaving 8 bases between the germline ends.